A single sample gave rise to the 15 T cell receptor beta chains below, sequenced in a study of CD8 T cells in Susac syndrome. Random hexamers were used to reverse transcribe the RNA input (roughly 0.5 to 1 ug). MiXCR was run by TCRdb on the immunoSEQ multiplex PCR reads, yielding one entry per CDR3 protein. The sample comprises roughly 180,000 distinct CDR3 sequences, approximately 94% of which are singletons, and approximately 0.09% rests with the top ten. Sequenced material: CD4+ T cells from PBMCs. These receptors came from a human donor with multiple sclerosis.

The chain carries TRBV18 and TRBJ2-1; TRBD1 might be the D (6 bases). V was cut by 3 bases and J by 8 bases, with 11 bases left in between. The CDR3 contains 13 residues. Germline CDR1 and CDR2: KGHSH and LQKENI. The CDR3 spells CASSPAQGYEQFF. The CDR3 nucleotides are TGTGCCAGCTCACCTGCACAGGGTTATGAGCAGTTCTTC.

The V and J genes are TRBV6-5 and TRBJ2-3; 16 bases agree with TRBD2. Germline CDR1 and CDR2: MNHEY and SVGAGI. After removal of 2 bases from V and 1 base from J, the junction contained 6 bases not matched to a gene. The CDR3 is 19 amino acids. This chain's CDR3 is CASSYPTGTSGRGTDTQYF. In nucleotides, the CDR3 is TGTGCCAGCAGTTACCCCACCGGGACTAGCGGGAGGGGCACAGATACGCAGTATTTT.

The chain is built from TRBV5-1 and TRBJ2-3, with 7 positions matching TRBD2. The germline CDR1 and CDR2 sequences are SGHRS and YFSETQ. After removal of 4 bases from V and 0 bases from J, the junction contained 11 bases not matched to a gene. The CDR3 is made up of 17 amino acids. CDR3 DNA sequence: TGCGCCAGCAGCCGACTAAACAGCGGGACCAGCACAGATACGCAGTATTTT. Translating gives CASSRLNSGTSTDTQYF. Supplemented by reference TRBV5-1 and TRBJ2-3, the full variable domain reads KAGVTQTPRYLIKTRGQQVTLSCSPISGHRSVSWYQQTPGQGLQFLFEYFSETQRNKGNFPGRFSGRQFSNSRSEMNVSTLELGDSALYLCASSRLNSGTSTDTQYFGPGTRLTVL.

V usage is TRBV2 and J usage is TRBJ1-2; 11 nucleotides line up with TRBD1. The CDR3 extends over 14 amino acids. CDR1 is SNHLY and CDR2 is FYNNEI in the germline V gene. Trimming took 5 bases from V and 7 from J; bases not matched to a gene: 6. The CDR3 loop is CASSKYGQGAGYTF. As DNA, the CDR3 is TGTGCCAGCAGTAAATACGGACAGGGGGCTGGCTACACCTTC.

V gene TRBV19 combines with J gene TRBJ2-5; D not certain. Germline CDR1 reads LNHDA; CDR2 reads SQIVND (reference sequence). Trimming removed 4 bases at V and 5 bases at J, with 11 bases between. CDR3 length: 13 residues. The chain's CDR3 is CASSTHFKETQYF. The CDR3 region has the DNA TGTGCCAGTAGTACGCACTTCAAGGAGACCCAGTACTTC.

The chain is built from TRBV2 and TRBJ1-4; D is uncertain. The CDR3 has 14 residues. Germline lookup yields CDR1 SNHLY and CDR2 FYNNEI. The V end lost 7 bases, the J end lost 0 bases, and 9 bases lay between the germline ends. In nucleotides, the CDR3 is TGTGCCAGCAAAACGGTGTCAACTAATGAAAAACTGTTTTTT. Amino acids: CASKTVSTNEKLFF.

The chain joins TRBV25-1 to TRBJ2-2; 8 positions agree with TRBD1. Germline assignment: CDR1 MGHDK and CDR2 SYGVNS. CDR3 size: 14 residues. Losses at the gene ends were 6 bases for V and 0 bases for J; bases not matched to a gene: 0. The CDR3 sequence: CASRGQANTGELFF. Written as DNA, the CDR3 is TGTGCCAGCAGGGGACAGGCGAACACCGGGGAGCTGTTTTTT.

V usage is TRBV5-1 and J usage is TRBJ2-7; the D is unclear. Trimming took 0 bases from V and 2 from J, leaving 9 bases between them. The CDR3 loop spans 14 amino acids. Germline lookup yields CDR1 SGHRS and CDR2 YFSETQ. The CDR3 here is CASSLGVGTYEQYF. CDR3 DNA: TGCGCCAGCAGCTTGGGTGTAGGGACCTACGAGCAGTACTTC.

The chain employs TRBV10-2 and TRBJ2-3; 7 bases line up with TRBD2. The germline CDR1 and CDR2 sequences are WSHSY and SAAADI. V lost 8 bases to trimming and J lost 0 bases; unmatched junction nucleotides: 5. This CDR3 contains 14 residues. The CDR3 DNA is TGCGCCAGCGCTTCTAGCGGTAGCACAGATACGCAGTATTTT. This gives the protein CASASSGSTDTQYF.

This rearrangement joins TRBV3-1 to TRBJ1-1; D uncertain. Germline CDR1 is LGHDT and CDR2 is YNNKEL (reference sequence). This CDR3 is 13 amino acids long. Trimming pared 1 base from V and 5 bases from J, leaving 8 bases between. The CDR3 here is CASSQGEWTEAFF. The CDR3 DNA reads as TGTGCCAGCAGCCAAGGGGAATGGACTGAAGCTTTCTTT.

The rearrangement links TRBV12-3 or TRBV12-4 to TRBJ1-2; a possible D gene is TRBD1 (5 bases). The CDR3 runs 14 residues. Trimming took off 5 bases at V and 2 bases at J, with 12 bases between the two ends. The CDR3 coding sequence is TGTGCCAGCAGTCAACAGACAGTGAACTATGGCTACACCTTC. It yields the protein CASSQQTVNYGYTF.

This chain connects TRBV6-5 to TRBJ2-7; D possibly corresponds to TRBD1 (7 bases). Germline CDR1 is MNHEY and CDR2 is SVGAGI. The V end lost 5 bases, the J end lost 3 bases, and 11 bases lay between the germline ends. This CDR3 comprises 13 residues. DNA of the CDR3: TGTGCCAGCAGTCAGGGGGGTCACTACGAGCAGTACTTC. Amino acids: CASSQGGHYEQYF.

This clonotype has just a few counts. This chain uses TRBV7-9 with TRBJ2-2, with D unclear. The CDR3 is 12 amino acids. Germline CDR1 reads SEHNR; CDR2 reads FQNEAQ (reference sequence). Trimming took 5 bases from V and 7 from J, leaving 8 bases between them. The chain's CDR3 is CASSLVGGELFF. The CDR3 region has the DNA TGTGCCAGCAGCCTAGTCGGCGGGGAGCTGTTTTTT.

The DNA of the CDR3 is TGTGCCAGCAGCTCCAGGGTCTCTGGGGCCAACGTCCTGACTTTC. This translates into CASSSRVSGANVLTF. The gene calls are TRBV7-2 and TRBJ2-6; D might be TRBD1 (5 bases). In germline, CDR1 is SGHTA, CDR2 FQGNSA. This CDR3 contains 15 residues. V lost 4 bases and J 0 bases, leaving 7 bases between the germline ends. Looking up the rest from reference TRBV7-2 and TRBJ2-6 gives the full variable domain: GAGVSQSPSNKVTEKGKDVELRCDPISGHTALYWYRQSLGQGLEFLIYFQGNSAPDKSGLPSDRFSAERTGGSVSTLTIQRTQQEDSAVYLCASSSRVSGANVLTFGAGSRLTVL.

This chain links TRBV27 with TRBJ2-2; 8 bases align to TRBD1. The CDR3 is 16 amino acids. CDR1 is MNHEY, CDR2 SMNVEV, per germline (reference sequence). Trimming at V came to 4 bases and at J to 4 bases, leaving 8 bases not matched to a gene. The CDR3 nucleotides read TGTGCCAGCAGTTCCTCAGGGGGCTTCATCACCGGGGAGCTGTTTTTT. Translation gives CASSSSGGFITGELFF.